A selection of T cell receptor beta chains follows, all from one sample in a study of sequential checkpoint blockade in melanoma. Here immunoSEQ multiplex PCR was the method, and the copy in TCRdb shows in-frame clones only, minus some. The top ten hold 24% of the sample, which has about 810 clones, 20% to 30% seen once. Sequenced here: tumor tissue (inferred from file names), sampled from a patient given nivolumab and ipilimumab in sequence. Receptor source: a human donor with melanoma. Each CDR3 is given with its conserved first and last residue. D genes are given only for firm matches. Part of the rows lack a size; the others show once, few, many or a class for expanded clones.

>TRBD1|NA|TRBV7-1|TRBJ1-3
TGTGCCAGCAGCTCTGGGACAGTCAGCACCATATATTTT
CASSSGTVSTIYF
>NA|few|TRBV6-8|TRBJ2-7
TGTGCCAGCAGTGATAATTGGGTACACGAGCAGTACTTC
CASSDNWVHEQYF
>TRBD1|hyperexpanded|TRBV11-3|TRBJ2-2
TGTGCCAGCAGCTTATTGGGGTCGGGACAGGGCCCCACCGGGGAGCTGTTTTTT
CASSLLGSGQGPTGELFF
>TRBD1|few|TRBV11-3|TRBJ2-1
TGTGCCAGCAGCTTAGTACTGGGACAGTACAATGAGCAGTTCTTC
CASSLVLGQYNEQFF
>TRBD1|NA|TRBV18|TRBJ2-7
TGTGCCAGCTCACCCTATACCGGGACAGGGGGGGACGAGCAGTACTTC
CASSPYTGTGGDEQYF
>NA|NA|TRBV19|TRBJ1-2
TGTGCCAGTAGTATAAGGCCGGACTATGGCTACACCTTC
CASSIRPDYGYTF
>NA|few|TRBV6-8|TRBJ1-2
TGTGCCAGCAGTTACGTTCTATCACCAGGCTATGGCTACACCTTC
CASSYVLSPGYGYTF
>TRBD1|NA|TRBV18|TRBJ2-2
TGTGCCAGCTCCAGCGGGACAGGGTCCACCGGGGAGCTGTTTTTT
CASSSGTGSTGELFF
>NA|few|TRBV11-3|TRBJ1-5
TGTGCCAGCAGCTTAGGCCAGATTAATCAGCCCCAGCATTTT
CASSLGQINQPQHF
>TRBD1|few|TRBV19|TRBJ2-7
TGTGCCAGTACCCCGGGACAGGGTTTCTCCGAGCAGTACTTC
CASTPGQGFSEQYF
>NA|medium-sized|TRBV7-1|TRBJ2-3
TGTGCCAGCAGCTCGGACGGGGTGGATACGCAGTATTTT
CASSSDGVDTQYF
>NA|NA|TRBV15|TRBJ1-2
TGTGCCACCAGCAGAGATCCCGACAGGTCTAACTATGGCTACACCTTC
CATSRDPDRSNYGYTF
>TRBD2|medium-sized|TRBV11-3|TRBJ2-7
TGTGCCAGCAGCTTAGGGGGGCTAGCGGGACGCTCCTACGAGCAGTACTTC
CASSLGGLAGRSYEQYF
>TRBD1|NA|TRBV28|TRBJ2-1
TGTGCCAGCAGTTACCCTAACTTGGGGACAGGCGATGAGCAGTTCTTC
CASSYPNLGTGDEQFF
>TRBD1|once|TRBV19|TRBJ1-1
TGTGCCAGTGCTAACAGGGGGCGCGAAACTGAAGCTTTCTTT
CASANRGRETEAFF
>TRBD1|NA|TRBV6-8|TRBJ2-1
TGTGCCAGCAGCCGACAGGGGTCCTACAATGAGCAGTTCTTC
CASSRQGSYNEQFF